This T cell receptor beta chain was recorded in a study of sequential checkpoint blockade in melanoma. Study-wide context: Patients were randomized 1:1 to nivolumab-then-ipilimumab or ipilimumab-then-nivolumab first-line. DNA from 91 pretreatment tumor samples underwent TCRβ immunosequencing. Roughly 20 patients had matched tumor biopsies before treatment and at week 13 after nivolumab or ipilimumab alone.

Noted treatment: randomized to nivolumab then ipilimumab (arm A) or the reverse (arm B). Assay used: immunoSEQ multiplex PCR; TCRdb lists only in-frame clones, some missing. The repertoire holds roughly 20,000 clones, around 25% seen once, with 5.5% to 7.5% in the top ten. After removal of 6 bases from V and 4 bases from J, the junction contained 12 bases not matched to a gene. The CDR3 length is 16 residues. Looked up from germline, CDR1 is MDHEN and CDR2 is SYDVKM. This clonotype was obtained from a human donor with melanoma. The input for sequencing was tumor tissue (inferred from file names), taken from a patient given nivolumab and ipilimumab in sequence. The rearrangement joins TRBV28 to TRBJ1-5; 7 positions agree with TRBD1. The CDR3 DNA reads TGTGCCAGCAGGCCGACAGGGTTGGACGGGAATCAGCCCCAGCATTTT. Translating it yields CASRPTGLDGNQPQHF.